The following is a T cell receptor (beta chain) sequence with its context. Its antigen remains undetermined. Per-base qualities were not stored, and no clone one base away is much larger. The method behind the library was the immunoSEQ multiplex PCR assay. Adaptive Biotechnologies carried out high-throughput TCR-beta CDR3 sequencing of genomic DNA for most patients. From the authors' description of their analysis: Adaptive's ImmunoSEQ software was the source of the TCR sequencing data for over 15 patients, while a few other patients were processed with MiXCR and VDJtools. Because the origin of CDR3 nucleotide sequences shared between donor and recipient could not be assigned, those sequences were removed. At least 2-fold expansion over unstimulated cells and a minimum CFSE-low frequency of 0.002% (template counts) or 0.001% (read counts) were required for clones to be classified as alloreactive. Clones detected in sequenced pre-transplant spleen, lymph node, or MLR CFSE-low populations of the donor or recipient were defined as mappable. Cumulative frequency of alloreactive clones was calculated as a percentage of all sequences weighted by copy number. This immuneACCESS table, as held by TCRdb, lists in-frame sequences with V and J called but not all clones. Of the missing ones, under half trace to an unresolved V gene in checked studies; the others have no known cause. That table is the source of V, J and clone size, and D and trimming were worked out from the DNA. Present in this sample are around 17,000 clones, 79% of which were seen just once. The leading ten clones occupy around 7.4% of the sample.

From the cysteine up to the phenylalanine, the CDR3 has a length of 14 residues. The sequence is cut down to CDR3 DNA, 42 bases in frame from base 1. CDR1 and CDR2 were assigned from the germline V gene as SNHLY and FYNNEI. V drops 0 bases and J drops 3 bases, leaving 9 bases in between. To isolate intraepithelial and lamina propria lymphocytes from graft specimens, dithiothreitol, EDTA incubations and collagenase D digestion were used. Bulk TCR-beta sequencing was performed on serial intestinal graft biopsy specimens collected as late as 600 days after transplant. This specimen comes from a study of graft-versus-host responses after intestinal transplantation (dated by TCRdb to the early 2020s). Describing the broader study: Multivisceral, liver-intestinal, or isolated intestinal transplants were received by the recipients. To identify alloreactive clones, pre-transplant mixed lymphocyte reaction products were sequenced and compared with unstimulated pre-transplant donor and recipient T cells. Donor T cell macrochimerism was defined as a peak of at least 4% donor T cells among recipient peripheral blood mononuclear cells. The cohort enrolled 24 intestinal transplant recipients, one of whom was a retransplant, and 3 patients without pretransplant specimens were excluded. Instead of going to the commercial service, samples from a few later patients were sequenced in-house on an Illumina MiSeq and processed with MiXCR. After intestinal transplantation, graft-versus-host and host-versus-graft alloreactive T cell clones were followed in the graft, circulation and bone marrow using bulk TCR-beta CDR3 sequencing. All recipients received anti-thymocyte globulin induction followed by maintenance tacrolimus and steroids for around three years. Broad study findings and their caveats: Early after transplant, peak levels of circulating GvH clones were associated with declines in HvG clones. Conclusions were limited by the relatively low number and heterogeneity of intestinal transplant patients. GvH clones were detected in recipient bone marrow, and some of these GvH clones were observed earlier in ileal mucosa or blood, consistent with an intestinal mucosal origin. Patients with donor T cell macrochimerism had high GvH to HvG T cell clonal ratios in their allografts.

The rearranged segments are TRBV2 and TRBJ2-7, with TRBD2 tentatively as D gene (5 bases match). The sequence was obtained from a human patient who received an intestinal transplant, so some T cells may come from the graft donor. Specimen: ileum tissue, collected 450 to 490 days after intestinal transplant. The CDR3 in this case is CASSEAVGGYEQYF. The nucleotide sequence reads TGTGCCAGCAGTGAAGCGGTCGGAGGCTACGAGCAGTACTTC.